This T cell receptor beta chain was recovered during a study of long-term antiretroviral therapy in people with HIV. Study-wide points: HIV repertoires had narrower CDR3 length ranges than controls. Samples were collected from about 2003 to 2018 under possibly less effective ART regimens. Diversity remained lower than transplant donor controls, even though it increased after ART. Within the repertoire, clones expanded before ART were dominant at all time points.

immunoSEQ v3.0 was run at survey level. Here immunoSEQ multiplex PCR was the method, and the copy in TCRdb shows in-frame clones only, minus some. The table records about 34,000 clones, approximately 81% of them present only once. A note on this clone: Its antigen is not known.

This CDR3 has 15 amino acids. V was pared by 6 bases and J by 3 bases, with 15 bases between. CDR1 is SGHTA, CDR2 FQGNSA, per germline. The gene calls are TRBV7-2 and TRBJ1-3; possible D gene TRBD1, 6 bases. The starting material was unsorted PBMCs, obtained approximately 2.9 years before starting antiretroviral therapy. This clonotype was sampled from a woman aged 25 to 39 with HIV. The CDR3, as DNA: TGTGCCAGCAGTCCCGGACAGCTTTTTGGAAACACCATATATTTT. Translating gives CASSPGQLFGNTIYF.